Sequencing of this T cell receptor (beta chain) was carried out in a study of cytotoxic CD8 clonotypes in ibrutinib-treated CLL. Overall study results and limits: Sampling of sustained-remission and progressing patients occurred at differing times. The clonality rise at ibrutinib response reflected private clonotype expansion.

Sequencing used immunoSEQ multiplex PCR; TCRdb keeps in-frame clones, though not all of them. The table records around 130,000 clones, around four fifths of them present only once. To note about this clone: Its antigen remains unidentified.

V was shortened by 3 bases and J by 7 bases, with 16 bases between the two germline ends. The CDR3 runs to 15 residues. Germline values: CDR1 MDHEN, CDR2 SYDVKM. This clonotype was sampled from a human donor with chronic lymphocytic leukemia. This rearrangement joins TRBV28 to TRBJ1-5; D is perhaps TRBD1 (6 bases). Sequenced material: PBMCs, taken after 24 months of ibrutinib treatment. In DNA form, the CDR3 reads TGTGCCAGCAGTTTTTCACAGGGAAGGTTACAGCCCCAGCATTTT. Translating gives CASSFSQGRLQPQHF.